This TCR beta chain derives from a study of T cell clonality in common variable immunodeficiency. Whole-study findings and limits: Compared with controls, CVID subjects had fewer shared TCRbeta clones.

The CDR3 covers 14 residues. Germline V gene sequence: CDR1 LGHDT, CDR2 YNNKEL (reference sequence). Trimming cost V 0 bases and J 7 bases, with 10 bases left between them. Many counts were recorded for this clone. Its cognate antigen is unknown. The read ends 3 residues early relative to the CDR3; the germline J gene fills the gap. Measured with immunoSEQ multiplex PCR; TCRdb has only the in-frame clones, and not every one. This sample carries about 66,000 clones, none of them present only once. The V call is TRBV3-1 (or the pseudogene TRBV3-2), the J call TRBJ1-3, with a possible D match to TRBD1 (6 bases). Sequenced material: peripheral blood mononuclear cells. This TCR came from a person between 18 and 70 years old in good health. CDR3 DNA, as far as it was read: TGTGCCAGCAGCCAAGAGGGGGCTCGGAACACC. It encodes CASSQEGARNT. The entire CDR3 reads CASSQEGARNTIYF.